The 22 T cell receptor beta chains given below trace back to one sample, sequenced in a study of control samples from healthy donors and cancer patients. Profiling relied on immunoSEQ multiplex PCR, and the TCRdb table lists in-frame clones only, not all of them. The data contain under 450,000 clones, 75% to 95% of them singletons. Sequenced input: PBMCs. These receptors were taken from a middle-aged man with head and neck cancer.

This chain links TRBV2 with TRBJ1-5; 11 nucleotides align to TRBD1. Trimming cost V 6 bases and J 6 bases; bases outside gene matches: 4. From germline, CDR1 is SNHLY and CDR2 FYNNEI. This CDR3 region has 14 residues. CDR3: CASSGTGGGQPQHF. CDR3 nucleotide sequence: TGTGCCAGCAGCGGGACAGGGGGAGGTCAGCCCCAGCATTTT.

The rearrangement joins TRBV5-1 to TRBJ1-2, with 10 bases fitting TRBD1. The CDR3 runs to 14 residues. The J segment lost 6 bases and the V segment lost 4 bases, leaving 6 bases of the junction unmatched. CDR1 is SGHRS, CDR2 YFSETQ, per germline. The CDR3 reads CASSRGTGEDGYTF. The CDR3 coding sequence is TGCGCCAGCAGCAGGGGGACAGGGGAGGATGGCTACACCTTC. The variable domain in full, completed from reference TRBV5-1 and TRBJ1-2, reads KAGVTQTPRYLIKTRGQQVTLSCSPISGHRSVSWYQQTPGQGLQFLFEYFSETQRNKGNFPGRFSGRQFSNSRSEMNVSTLELGDSALYLCASSRGTGEDGYTFGSGTRLTVV.

The V gene is TRBV6-5, the J gene TRBJ1-2; the match to TRBD1 covers 7 bases. The CDR3 covers 16 residues. Germline CDR1 MNHEY, CDR2 SVGAGI. J gave up 2 bases and V 0 bases, and 6 bases lay outside the gene matches. CDR3 bases: TGTGCCAGCAGTTACTCTAGTCTACAGGGGAACTATGGCTACACCTTC. It codes for CASSYSSLQGNYGYTF.

The CDR3 nucleotides read TGTGCCTTGGAATCGGGTGGAAACACCATATATTTT. Translated: CALESGGNTIYF. The chain combines TRBV30 with TRBJ1-3; unclear D gene. This CDR3 has 12 amino acids. From germline, CDR1 is GTSNPN and CDR2 SVGIG (reference sequence). V shed 7 bases and J shed 3 bases, with 10 bases lying between them.

This chain uses TRBV27 with TRBJ1-5; D gene unclear. This CDR3 has 16 residues. Deletions cut 5 bases from V and 2 bases from J, with 16 bases between. Germline values: CDR1 MNHEY, CDR2 SMNVEV (reference sequence). The CDR3 sequence is CASSPQARYRNQPQHF. The CDR3 nucleotides are TGTGCCAGCAGTCCCCAAGCTAGGTATCGCAATCAGCCCCAGCATTTT.

The rearrangement joins TRBV7-2 to TRBJ1-1, with 11 bases identical to TRBD1. From germline, CDR1 is SGHTA and CDR2 FQGNSA. J lost 6 bases, V lost 6 bases, and 12 bases had no gene match. This CDR3 has 16 amino acids. In DNA form, the CDR3 reads TGTGCCAGCAGAACTACCTTCGGGACAGGGGGTCCTGAAGCTTTCTTT. It translates to CASRTTFGTGGPEAFF.

In DNA, the CDR3 is TGTGCCAGCAGCTACGAACCCAGAGAGCAGGCCTCTGGAAACACCATATATTTT. Amino acids: CASSYEPREQASGNTIYF. The rearrangement uses TRBV7-6 and TRBJ1-3; no reliable D call. The CDR3 length is 18 residues. Trimming shortened V by 4 bases and J by 0 bases, and 19 bases separated the two germline ends. In germline, CDR1 is SGHVS, CDR2 FNYEAQ.

This clone was counted once. The J gene is TRBJ2-3, the V gene TRBV6-5; 7 nucleotides match TRBD2. Trimming removed 7 bases from V and 0 bases from J; junction bases left unmatched: 4. Germline CDR1 is MNHEY and CDR2 is SVGAGI. This CDR3 contains 14 residues. The CDR3 DNA is TGTGCCAGCATGGGGCGGGGGAGCACAGATACGCAGTATTTT. As protein: CASMGRGSTDTQYF.

This chain joins TRBV19 and TRBJ2-1; D might be TRBD1 or TRBD2, each matching 6 bases. This CDR3 region has 15 residues. Germline CDR1 reads LNHDA; CDR2 reads SQIVND (reference sequence). Trimming shortened V by 10 bases and J by 8 bases, and 24 bases separated the two germline ends. The CDR3 spells CATQISGAAGDEQFF. CDR3 in DNA: TGTGCCACTCAAATCTCGGGGGCGGCTGGGGATGAGCAGTTCTTC.

The J gene is TRBJ2-1, the V gene TRBV7-3; 10 bases line up with TRBD1. This CDR3 spans 15 amino acids. CDR1 is SGHTA, CDR2 FQGTGA, per germline. Unmatched junction bases numbered 8, after V lost 2 bases and J lost 10 bases. The DNA for the CDR3 is TGTGCCAGCAGCTTAGTCGGGACAGGGGTCGAGGAGCAGTTCTTC. Translated: CASSLVGTGVEEQFF. The full variable domain, in which reference TRBV7-3 and TRBJ2-1 provide the parts outside the CDR3, is GAGVSQTPSNKVTEKGKYVELRCDPISGHTALYWYRQSLGQGPEFLIYFQGTGAADDSGLPNDRFFAVRPEGSVSTLKIQRTERGDSAVYLCASSLVGTGVEEQFFGPGTRLTVL.

The chain uses TRBV5-4 and TRBJ2-6, with D hard to call. V was trimmed by 0 bases and J by 1 base, leaving 11 bases between them. This CDR3 is 17 amino acids long. Germline assignment: CDR1 SGHNT and CDR2 YYREEE (reference sequence). The CDR3 sequence: CASSLAVFGSGANVLTF. In DNA, the CDR3 is TGTGCCAGCAGCTTGGCCGTTTTCGGTTCTGGGGCCAACGTCCTGACTTTC.

The V gene is TRBV9, the J gene TRBJ2-5; 10 bases are shared with TRBD2. With V trimmed by 0 bases and J by 6 bases, 14 bases remained unmatched. The length of the CDR3 is 18 residues. Germline V gene sequence: CDR1 SGDLS, CDR2 YYNGEE. The CDR3 sequence is CASSVVPAGGPIMKTQYF. CDR3 nucleotides: TGTGCCAGCAGCGTAGTCCCAGCGGGAGGGCCCATAATGAAGACCCAGTACTTC.

The chain recombines TRBV5-6 with TRBJ2-7; 9 positions agree with TRBD1. The CDR3 runs to 12 residues. Trimming took 2 bases from V and 7 from J; bases not matched to a gene: 1. The germline CDR1 and CDR2 sequences are SGHDT and YYEEEE. CDR3 DNA: TGTGCCAGCAGCTTCGGACAGGGGGAGCAGTACTTC. Its protein product is CASSFGQGEQYF.

The chain is built from TRBV4-2 and TRBJ2-3; perhaps TRBD2 as D (5 bases). CDR3 length: 16 residues. Germline CDR1 is LGHNA and CDR2 is YNFKEQ. V was trimmed by 1 base and J by 0 bases, leaving 11 bases between them. This CDR3 is CASSQAGGLSTDTQYF. The CDR3 region has the DNA TGTGCCAGCAGCCAAGCGGGCGGGTTAAGCACAGATACGCAGTATTTT.

The chain links TRBV6-1 to TRBJ1-5, with D uncertain. CDR3 size: 16 residues. Germline V lookup: CDR1 MNHNS, CDR2 SASEGT. Deletions cut 4 bases from V and 6 bases from J, with 19 bases between. The DNA for the CDR3 is TGTGCCAGCAGTGGAGGACTTGACGGCCGGGGTCAGCCCCAGCATTTT. Translation: CASSGGLDGRGQPQHF.

The V call is TRBV27, the J call TRBJ1-5, with D maybe TRBD1 (6 bases). Germline loops: CDR1 MNHEY, CDR2 SMNVEV (reference sequence). The CDR3 consists of 17 residues. With 3 bases removed from V and 6 bases from J, the gap between germline ends came to 21 bases. The CDR3 spells CASSFLADRGAAQPQHF. The CDR3 DNA reads TGTGCCAGCAGTTTCTTAGCTGATCGGGGGGCAGCTCAGCCCCAGCATTTT.

As DNA, the CDR3 is TGCGCCAGCACCCCCCCTGGGGGGTTGGCTGAAGCTTTCTTT. The encoded protein is CASTPPGGLAEAFF. This chain links TRBV5-1 with TRBJ1-1; maybe TRBD1 (5 bases). Germline V gene data show CDR1 as SGHRS and CDR2 as YFSETQ. The V gene lost 6 bases and the J gene lost 6 bases, with 18 bases spanning the gap. This CDR3 comprises 14 residues.

The V and J genes are TRBV5-4 and TRBJ2-1; TRBD1 agrees at 7 bases. The CDR3 has 16 amino acids. The germline V gene has CDR1 SGHNT and CDR2 YYREEE (reference sequence). Unmatched junction bases numbered 7, after V lost 4 bases and J lost 0 bases. CDR3 sequence reads: CASSRLDRSSYNEQFF. DNA for the CDR3: TGTGCCAGCAGCAGATTGGACAGGAGCTCCTACAATGAGCAGTTCTTC.

The CDR3, as DNA: TGTGCCAGCAGCTTAGGTAGGACAACTGAAGCTTTCTTT. It is translated as CASSLGRTTEAFF. The V gene is TRBV7-9, the J gene TRBJ1-1, with D maybe TRBD1 (5 bases). The CDR3 is 13 amino acids. With 1 base removed from V and 5 bases from J, the gap between germline ends came to 8 bases. Germline CDR1 SEHNR, CDR2 FQNEAQ (reference sequence).

J is TRBJ1-4 and V is TRBV29-1, with D uncertain. V was clipped by 5 bases and J by 8 bases, with 15 bases between them. The CDR3 is 13 amino acids. Germline V gene data show CDR1 as SQVTM and CDR2 as ANQGSEA. CDR3 region: CSVCEGDGEKLFF. CDR3 DNA sequence: TGCAGCGTTTGTGAGGGCGATGGAGAAAAACTGTTTTTT.

A few counts support this clone. This sequence joins TRBV5-1 and TRBJ2-7, with a possible D match to TRBD2 (6 bases). The germline V and J ends were trimmed by 0 bases and 3 bases, with 10 bases remaining between them. The germline gives CDR1 SGHRS, CDR2 YFSETQ. This CDR3 is built from 14 residues. The CDR3 reads CASSLGDSGYEQYF. CDR3 in DNA: TGCGCCAGCAGCTTGGGGGACTCAGGCTACGAGCAGTACTTC.

The rearrangement links TRBV6-5 to TRBJ2-7; 9 bases agree with TRBD2. The CDR3 is 16 residues long. The germline V gene has CDR1 MNHEY and CDR2 SVGAGI. Trimming took 4 bases from V and 1 from J; bases not matched to a gene: 8. The CDR3 DNA reads TGTGCCAGCAGTTCCTTTGCGGGAGGGCCGTCCTACGAGCAGTACTTC. Translating it yields CASSSFAGGPSYEQYF.